This T cell receptor (beta chain) was recorded in a study of technical replicates of blood from a handful of donors (dated by TCRdb to the late 2010s). Its CDR3 holds 14 amino acids, cysteine through phenylalanine. The retained sequence is limited to the CDR3, 42 bases, with the frame set at the first base. V is reduced by 2 bases and J by 7 bases, leaving a spacing of 11 bases between them. CDR1 and CDR2 are drawn from the germline V gene: SGHAT, FQNNGV. Worth noting for this clone: Which antigen it targets is not known. Per-base quality was not reported, and no clone a single base away is much larger than it.

The method behind the library was the immunoSEQ multiplex PCR assay. TCRdb obtained this table from immuneACCESS and retained in-frame rearrangements with V and J assigned. These tables miss some clones; where compared with another copy, unresolved V genes account for less than half of the shortfall, and the remainder is unexplained. The sample includes tens of thousands of clones, with around nine tenths observed a single time. Of the sample, less than 5.5% is held by the ten largest clones. This receptor was obtained from a human donor in good health. Some clones in this sample may be carry-over from other donors' samples. The V gene is TRBV11-2 and the J gene is TRBJ2-2; the D gene assignment is ambiguous. Material for sequencing was PBMCs. In nucleotide form, the sequence is TGTGCCAGCAGCTTAAATGTATTTATCGGGGAGCTGTTTTTT. The resulting protein is CASSLNVFIGELFF.